This record looks at one TCR beta chain sequence and its context. The data are from a study of blood T cell repertoires in COVID-19. Libraries were prepared by immunoSEQ multiplex PCR; TCRdb keeps only in-frame clonotypes and omits some of them. The sample shows roughly 200,000 clones, less than 90% of them seen only once. This CDR3 comprises 15 residues. V trimming: 5 bases; J trimming: 4 bases; junction bases outside the gene matches: 9. Germline assignment: CDR1 LGHDT and CDR2 YNNKEL (reference sequence). The sequencing input was PBMCs or T cells enriched from blood (not recorded which). This TCR derives from a woman aged 25-40 years who had recovered from COVID-19. This chain links TRBV3-1 (or the pseudogene TRBV3-2) with TRBJ2-7; TRBD1 agrees at 9 bases. The CDR3 coding sequence is TGTGCCAGCAGCGAATCCCGGACAGGGGAGTACGAGCAGTACTTC. This codes for CASSESRTGEYEQYF.